This T cell receptor beta chain was documented in a study of blood T cell repertoires in COVID-19 (dated by TCRdb to 2018 to 2021). Looking at the study overall: The collaborator samples originated in the United States, Italy and Spain and spanned the acute and convalescent phases of COVID-19. The samples were drawn from the first 160 participants of the ongoing ImmuneRACE study and from 1,200 or so subjects provided by 6 global collaborators. A freely available public database, intended as a resource for researchers studying the immune response to SARS-CoV-2, is where the repertoires were released. Where HLA class I and class II types were available, the types were taken from metadata supplied by the sample provider, not from assay-based typing. A de-identified subject ID, COVID-19 status, age in years and sex were almost always included in the sample metadata. The prospective study material was composed of cDNA or gDNA derived from T cells, B-cell-depleted T cells, or PBMCs. The dataset comprised deeply sampled blood TCRbeta repertoires from subjects exposed to, actively infected with, or recovered from COVID-19. Results the study describes overall, beyond this receptor: How much clinical and demographic metadata was included differed by source and by participant, and the metadata was provided uncurated.

Only one count was recorded for this clone. Its antigen remains undetermined. Qualities for individual bases were not recorded, and no much larger clone is one base off. The CDR3, from cysteine to phenylalanine, totals 17 residues. The retained sequence is limited to the CDR3, 51 bases, with the frame set at the first base. V trim: 0 bases; J trim: 1 base; unmatched bases: 7. As encoded in the germline V gene (reference sequence), CDR1 is SGHNT while CDR2 is YYREEE. The immunoSEQ Assay, a bias-controlled multiplex PCR, was used to amplify TCRbeta CDR3 regions from genomic DNA. The source study handled its data this way. Within the assay, amplification of reference gene primers was used to estimate how many nucleated cells each sample contained. Sequence reads were collapsed and filtered to measure the absolute abundance of every unique TCRbeta CDR3 rearrangement. For each sample, productive Simpson clonality was calculated as the square root of Simpson's diversity index across productive rearrangements. TCRdb re-hosts the immuneACCESS table, in-frame sequences only. Its copies lack some clones; in the studies checked, an unresolved V gene accounts for under half of them, and the cause for the rest is not known. That table furnishes V, J and clone size, whereas the DNA furnished D and trimming. This sample lists 96,000 or so clones; around 90% were detected once. About 4% of the sample comes from the top ten.

At one collaborating source in Seattle, patients were enrolled during active infection and were followed longitudinally through the course of disease. Collaborating institutions collected whole blood in K2EDTA tubes following their own protocols. For TCRbeta analysis, collaborators shipped samples as frozen whole blood, isolated PBMCs, or DNA extracted from either of those sample types. Sequenced input: peripheral blood. The sequence joins TRBV5-4 to TRBJ2-3; 8 bases in the middle match TRBD2. This sequence originates from a human donor with COVID-19, enrolled during active disease. The donor label of this sample is uncertain. The CDR3 protein sequence reads: CASSLGGRGGRTDTQYF. The DNA is TGTGCCAGCAGCTTGGGTGGACGGGGGGGCCGCACAGATACGCAGTATTTT.